This T cell receptor (beta chain) is drawn from a study of blood T cell repertoires in COVID-19. Germline V lookup: CDR1 SGHRS, CDR2 YFSETQ. V lost 5 bases to trimming and J lost 6 bases, with 17 bases between them. This CDR3 has 14 amino acids. Some clones are missing from TCRdb's copy, which holds only in-frame ones; the method was immunoSEQ multiplex PCR. Here the sample spans a few hundred thousand clones, 87% being singletons. Each participant's cohort was designated according to participant-reported clinical history. What the recovered Cohort 3 donors had was two negative PCRs, clearance, or symptom resolution.

Sequencing input: PBMCs or T cells enriched from blood (not recorded which). This sequence joins TRBV5-1 and TRBJ1-2; D gene ambiguous. The clonotype was recovered from a woman younger than 35 who had recovered from COVID-19. CDR3 sequence: CASRTLGALDGYTF. The CDR3 DNA reads TGCGCCAGCAGGACCCTCGGCGCGCTAGATGGCTACACCTTC.